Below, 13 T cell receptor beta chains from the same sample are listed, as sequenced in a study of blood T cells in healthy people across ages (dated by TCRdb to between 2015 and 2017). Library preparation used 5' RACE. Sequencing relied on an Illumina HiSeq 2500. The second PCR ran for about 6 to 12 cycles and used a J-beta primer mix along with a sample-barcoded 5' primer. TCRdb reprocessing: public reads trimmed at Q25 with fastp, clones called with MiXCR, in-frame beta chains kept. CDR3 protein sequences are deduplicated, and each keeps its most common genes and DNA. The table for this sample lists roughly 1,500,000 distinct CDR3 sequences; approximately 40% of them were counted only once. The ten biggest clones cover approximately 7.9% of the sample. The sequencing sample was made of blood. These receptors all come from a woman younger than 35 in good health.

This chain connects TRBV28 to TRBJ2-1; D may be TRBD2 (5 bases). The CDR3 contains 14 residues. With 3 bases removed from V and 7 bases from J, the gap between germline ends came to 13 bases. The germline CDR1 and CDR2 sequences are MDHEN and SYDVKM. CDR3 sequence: CASSLGLALNEQFF. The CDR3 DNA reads TGTGCCAGCAGTTTGGGTCTAGCCCTAAATGAGCAGTTCTTC. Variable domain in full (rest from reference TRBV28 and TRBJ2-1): DVKVTQSSRYLVKRTGEKVFLECVQDMDHENMFWYRQDPGLGLRLIYFSYDVKMKEKGDIPEGYSVSREKKERFSLILESASTNQTSMYLCASSLGLALNEQFFGPGTRLTVL.

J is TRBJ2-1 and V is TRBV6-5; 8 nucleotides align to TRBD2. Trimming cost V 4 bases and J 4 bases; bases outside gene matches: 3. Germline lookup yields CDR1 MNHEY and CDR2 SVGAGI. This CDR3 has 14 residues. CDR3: CASSSGLVYNEQFF. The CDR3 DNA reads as TGTGCCAGCAGTTCGGGACTAGTTTACAATGAGCAGTTCTTC.

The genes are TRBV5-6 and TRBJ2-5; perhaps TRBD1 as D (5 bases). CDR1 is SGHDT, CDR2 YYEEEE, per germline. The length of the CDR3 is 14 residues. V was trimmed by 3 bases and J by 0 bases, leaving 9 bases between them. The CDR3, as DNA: TGTGCCAGCAGCTCAACAGGAGACCAAGAGACCCAGTACTTC. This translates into CASSSTGDQETQYF.

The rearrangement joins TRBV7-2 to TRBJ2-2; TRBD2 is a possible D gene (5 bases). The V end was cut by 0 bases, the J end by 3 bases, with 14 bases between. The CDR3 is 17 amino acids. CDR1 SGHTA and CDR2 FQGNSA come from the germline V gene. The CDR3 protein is CASSLARVLRDTGELFF. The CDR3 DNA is TGTGCCAGCAGCTTAGCTCGGGTATTGCGGGACACCGGGGAGCTGTTTTTT.

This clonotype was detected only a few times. As DNA, the CDR3 is TGCGCCAGCAGCCAAGATCGACTAGCGGGAACAACCTTATACAATGAGCAGTTCTTC. It is translated as CASSQDRLAGTTLYNEQFF. This chain links TRBV4-1 with TRBJ2-1, with 11 nucleotides matching TRBD2. With V trimmed by 0 bases and J by 4 bases, 11 bases remained unmatched. CDR3 length equals 19 residues. Germline V gene data show CDR1 as MGHRA and CDR2 as YSYEKL.

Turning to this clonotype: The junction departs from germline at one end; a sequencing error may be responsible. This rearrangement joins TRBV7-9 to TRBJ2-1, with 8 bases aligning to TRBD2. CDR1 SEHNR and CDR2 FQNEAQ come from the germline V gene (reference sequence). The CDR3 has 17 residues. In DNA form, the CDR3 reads TGTGCCAGCAGATTAGGGGAGGGCGGGGGGACCTACAATGAGCAGTTCTTC. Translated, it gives CASRLGEGGGTYNEQFF.

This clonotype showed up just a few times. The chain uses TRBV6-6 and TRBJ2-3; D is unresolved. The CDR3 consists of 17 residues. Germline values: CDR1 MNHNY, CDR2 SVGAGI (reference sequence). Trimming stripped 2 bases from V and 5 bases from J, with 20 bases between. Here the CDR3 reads CASSYQGPQLLRDTQYF. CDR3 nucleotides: TGTGCCAGCAGTTACCAAGGACCACAGCTACTTCGAGATACGCAGTATTTT.

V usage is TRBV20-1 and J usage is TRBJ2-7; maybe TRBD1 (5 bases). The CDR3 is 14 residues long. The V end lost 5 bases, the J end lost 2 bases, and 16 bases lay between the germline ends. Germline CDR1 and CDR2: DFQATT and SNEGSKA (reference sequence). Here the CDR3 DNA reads TGCAGTGCTCATTCCCTAGTGGGGCCCTACGAGCAGTACTTC. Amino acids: CSAHSLVGPYEQYF.

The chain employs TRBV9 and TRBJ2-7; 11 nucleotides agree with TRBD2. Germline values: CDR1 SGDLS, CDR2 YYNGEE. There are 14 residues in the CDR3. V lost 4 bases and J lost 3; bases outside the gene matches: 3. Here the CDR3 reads CASSITSGGYEQYF. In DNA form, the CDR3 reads TGTGCCAGCAGCATCACTAGCGGGGGCTACGAGCAGTACTTC.

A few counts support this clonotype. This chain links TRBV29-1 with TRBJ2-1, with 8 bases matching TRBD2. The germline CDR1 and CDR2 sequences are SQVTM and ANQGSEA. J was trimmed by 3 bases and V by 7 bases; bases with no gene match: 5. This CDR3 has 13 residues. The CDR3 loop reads CSESGGRYNEQFF. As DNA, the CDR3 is TGCAGCGAAAGCGGGGGCCGCTACAATGAGCAGTTCTTC.

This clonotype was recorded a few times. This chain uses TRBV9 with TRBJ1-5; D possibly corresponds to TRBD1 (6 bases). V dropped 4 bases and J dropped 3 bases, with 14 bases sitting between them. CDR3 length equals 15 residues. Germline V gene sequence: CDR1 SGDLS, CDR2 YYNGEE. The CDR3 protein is CASSPWGGLNQPQHF. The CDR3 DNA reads TGTGCCAGCAGCCCCTGGGGGGGCCTCAATCAGCCCCAGCATTTT.

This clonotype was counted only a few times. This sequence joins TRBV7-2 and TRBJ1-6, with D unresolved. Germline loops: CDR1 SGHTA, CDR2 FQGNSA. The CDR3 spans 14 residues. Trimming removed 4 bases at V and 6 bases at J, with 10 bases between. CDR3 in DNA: TGTGCCAGCAGCTCCCGATTTGGTAATTCACCCCTCCACTTT. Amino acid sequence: CASSSRFGNSPLHF.

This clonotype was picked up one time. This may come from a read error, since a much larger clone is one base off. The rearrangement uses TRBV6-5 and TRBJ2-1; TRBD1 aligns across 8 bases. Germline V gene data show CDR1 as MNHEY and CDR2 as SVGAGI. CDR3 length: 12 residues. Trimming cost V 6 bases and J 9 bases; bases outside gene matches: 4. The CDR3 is CASSRQGSEQFF. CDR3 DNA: TGTGCCAGCAGCCGACAGGGGAGTGAGCAGTTCTTC.